The 24 T cell receptor beta chains listed next were all sequenced from one sample in a study of OX40 agonist ivuxolimab in advanced cancers. The repertoire was sequenced with immunoSEQ multiplex PCR; TCRdb's copy has only in-frame clones and lacks some. The profile shows 60,000 to 75,000 clones, 85% to 95% of them singletons. The sequencing here drew on CD4+ or CD8+ T cells sorted from blood, taken in a trial of the OX40 agonist ivuxolimab. The receptors come from an adult with an advanced solid tumor such as melanoma, head and neck, liver or kidney cancer.

V is TRBV6-6 and J is TRBJ1-2, with 7 bases matching TRBD1. The CDR3 has 15 amino acids. The germline V gene has CDR1 MNHNY and CDR2 SVGAGI (reference sequence). V was pared by 2 bases and J by 8 bases, with 11 bases of the junction left unmatched. CDR3: CASSYVTGTAEGYTF. DNA of the CDR3: TGTGCCAGCAGTTACGTTACAGGGACAGCGGAGGGCTACACCTTC.

This chain links TRBV27 with TRBJ2-7; 8 bases line up with TRBD2. The V and J ends lost 5 bases and 5 bases, in that order; junction bases with no gene match: 14. Germline V lookup: CDR1 MNHEY, CDR2 SMNVEV (reference sequence). This CDR3 spans 16 amino acids. The CDR3 DNA reads as TGTGCCAGCAGTCCCCTCTTCGCAGCGGGAGTAGACGAGCAGTACTTC. It encodes CASSPLFAAGVDEQYF.

This chain uses TRBV7-9 with TRBJ2-3; 8 nucleotides match TRBD2. This CDR3 has 19 residues. Germline values: CDR1 SEHNR, CDR2 FQNEAQ (reference sequence). The V gene end was trimmed by 4 bases and the J gene end by 0 bases; junction bases not matched to a gene: 15. CDR3 DNA sequence: TGTGCCAGCAGCTGGCCCCCGGCGGCTAGCGGGTGGAGCACAGATACGCAGTATTTT. Its translation: CASSWPPAASGWSTDTQYF. Based on the CDR3 plus reference TRBV7-9 and TRBJ2-3, the full variable domain is DTGVSQNPRHKITKRGQNVTFRCDPISEHNRLYWYRQTLGQGPEFLTYFQNEAQLEKSRLLSDRFSAERPKGSFSTLEIQRTEQGDSAMYLCASSWPPAASGWSTDTQYFGPGTRLTVL.

This sequence joins TRBV9 and TRBJ2-3; 12 nucleotides match TRBD2. V trimming: 4 bases; J trimming: 1 base; junction bases outside the gene matches: 7. CDR1 is SGDLS, CDR2 YYNGEE, per germline. The CDR3 has 17 residues. CDR3 loop: CASSLRTSGVGTDTQYF. The CDR3 region has the DNA TGTGCCAGCAGCTTACGGACTAGCGGGGTTGGCACAGATACGCAGTATTTT.

CDR3 sequence reads: CASRGLAGDYEQYF. The DNA for the CDR3 is TGTGCCAGCAGGGGTCTAGCGGGGGACTACGAGCAGTACTTC. This chain links TRBV2 with TRBJ2-7, with 10 bases identical to TRBD2. Looked up from germline, CDR1 is SNHLY and CDR2 is FYNNEI. The CDR3 sequence is 14 residues long. The ends lost 6 bases at V and 3 bases at J; junction bases unmatched: 5.

V and J are TRBV27 and TRBJ2-5; TRBD1 agrees at 9 bases. V dropped 8 bases and J dropped 4; count of bases not matched to a gene: 5. Germline-derived CDR1 and CDR2 are MNHEY and SMNVEV (reference sequence). The CDR3 spans 13 residues. In DNA form, the CDR3 reads TGTGCCAGCGGACAGGGGTCTTTAGAGACCCAGTACTTC. It specifies CASGQGSLETQYF.

This clone appeared once. Other DNA sequences in this sample translate to the same CDR3. This chain uses TRBV9 with TRBJ2-7; TRBD1 matches 8 bases. Germline V gene sequence: CDR1 SGDLS, CDR2 YYNGEE. J was trimmed by 4 bases and V by 0 bases; bases with no gene match: 3. The CDR3 has 14 residues. CDR3 sequence (DNA): TGTGCCAGCAGCGTAGGCCAGGGGGCTTACGAGCAGTACTTC. As protein: CASSVGQGAYEQYF.

This clone appeared once. The chain uses TRBV5-6 and TRBJ1-1, with D uncertain. Germline V gives CDR1 SGHDT, CDR2 YYEEEE. The CDR3 covers 13 residues. V shed 0 bases and J shed 6 bases, with 9 bases lying between them. CDR3 sequence: CASSLGLGAEAFF. CDR3 DNA sequence: TGTGCCAGCAGCTTGGGGTTAGGCGCTGAAGCTTTCTTT.

This chain joins TRBV12-5 and TRBJ1-5; D is unresolved. The germline V gene encodes CDR1 LGHNT and CDR2 FRNRAP. CDR3 size: 14 residues. The ends were cut back, 8 bases at V and 0 bases at J, with 11 bases in the middle. CDR3 in DNA: TGTGCTAGTCAATCGGAGAATAGCAATCAGCCCCAGCATTTT. This translates into CASQSENSNQPQHF.

The V call is TRBV20-1, the J call TRBJ1-1; TRBD1 agrees at 9 bases. CDR3 length: 11 amino acids. The germline V gene has CDR1 DFQATT and CDR2 SNEGSKA (reference sequence). The trim removed 4 bases at V and 9 bases at J, leaving 3 bases unmatched. The CDR3 nucleotides read TGCAGTGCTACGGACAGGGGACAAGCTTTCTTT. The encoded protein is CSATDRGQAFF.

The rearrangement joins TRBV21-1 to TRBJ2-5; TRBD2 reflects the table's D call only, with no check against the DNA. TRBV21-1 is reported as a pseudogene. This CDR3 has 19 amino acids. This CDR3 is CASSSHQEGTSGSQETQYF. CDR3 nucleotides: TGTGCCAGCAGCTCACATCAGGAAGGGACTAGCGGCAGTCAGGAGACCCAGTACTTC.

This chain links TRBV9 with TRBJ1-2; possible D gene TRBD1, 5 bases. V was clipped by 5 bases and J by 4 bases, with 12 bases between them. Per the germline V gene, CDR1 is SGDLS and CDR2 is YYNGEE. The length of the CDR3 is 13 residues. The CDR3 region has the DNA TGTGCCAGCAGTGTCGGGGGGGTCTATGGCTACACCTTC. Residues: CASSVGGVYGYTF. Complete variable domain (other parts from reference TRBV9 and TRBJ1-2): DSGVTQTPKHLITATGQRVTLRCSPRSGDLSVYWYQQSLDQGLQFLIQYYNGEERAKGNILERFSAQQFPDLHSELNLSSLELGDSALYFCASSVGGVYGYTFGSGTRLTVV.

The rearrangement uses TRBV6-5 and TRBJ2-1; TRBD2 agrees at 12 bases. Germline V lookup: CDR1 MNHEY, CDR2 SVGAGI. The CDR3 covers 15 residues. J lost 6 bases, V lost 6 bases, and 6 bases had no gene match. Here the CDR3 DNA reads TGTGCCAGCAGCAAACTAGCGGGAGGCCCCAATGAGCAGTTCTTC. Its translation is CASSKLAGGPNEQFF.

The gene calls are TRBV27 and TRBJ2-7, with D tentatively TRBD2 (6 bases). Germline-derived CDR1 and CDR2 are MNHEY and SMNVEV (reference sequence). The CDR3 loop spans 14 amino acids. V lost 4 bases and J lost 4, with 14 bases in between. The CDR3 protein is CASSSAGRVYEQYF. The CDR3 DNA is TGTGCCAGCAGTTCAGCGGGTAGGGTTTACGAGCAGTACTTC.

The rearrangement uses TRBV19 and TRBJ2-7, with 7 bases matching TRBD2. The CDR3 consists of 15 residues. V lost 2 bases, J lost 5 bases, and 9 bases stayed unmatched. The germline V gene encodes CDR1 LNHDA and CDR2 SQIVND (reference sequence). Here the CDR3 DNA reads TGTGCCAGTAGTATAAAGGGCGGGAGAGCGGACGAGCAGTACTTC. Protein sequence: CASSIKGGRADEQYF.

The gene calls are TRBV19 and TRBJ2-7; 8 positions agree with TRBD1. Per germline, CDR1 LNHDA and CDR2 SQIVND (reference sequence). The V segment lost 10 bases and the J segment 12 bases; nucleotides outside the gene matches: 14. The CDR3 covers 12 residues. The CDR3 region has the DNA TGTGCCACCTCTTATGAGGACAGGGTTTTGTACTTC. It translates to CATSYEDRVLYF.

The rearrangement links TRBV15 to TRBJ2-4, with D perhaps TRBD1 (6 bases). Trimming removed 0 bases from V and 1 base from J, with 10 bases in between. The CDR3 sequence is 16 residues long. CDR1 LNHNV and CDR2 YYDKDF come from the germline V gene (reference sequence). In DNA form, the CDR3 reads TGTGCCACCAGCAGAGAAGGGGGACCTGCCAAAAACATTCAGTACTTC. Translating gives CATSREGGPAKNIQYF.

This sequence joins TRBV5-5 and TRBJ2-7; a possible D gene is TRBD2 (5 bases). Trimming stripped 2 bases from V and 3 bases from J, with 9 bases between. The CDR3 totals 13 residues. Germline V gene sequence: CDR1 SGHKS, CDR2 YYEKEE (reference sequence). The CDR3 reads CASSLGGLYEQYF. CDR3 coding DNA: TGTGCCAGCAGCTTAGGCGGGCTCTACGAGCAGTACTTC. Full variable domain (missing parts from reference TRBV5-5 and TRBJ2-7): DAGVTQSPTHLIKTRGQQVTLRCSPISGHKSVSWYQQVLGQGPQFIFQYYEKEERGRGNFPDRFSARQFPNYSSELNVNALLLGDSALYLCASSLGGLYEQYFGPGTRLTVT.

The V and J genes are TRBV6-5 and TRBJ1-1, with TRBD1 identical over 9 bases. CDR1 and CDR2 (germline): MNHEY, SVGAGI. Unmatched junction bases numbered 7, after V lost 0 bases and J lost 8 bases. This CDR3 has 15 residues. CDR3 sequence reads: CASSYSKTGGVEAFF. DNA for the CDR3: TGTGCCAGCAGTTACTCGAAGACAGGGGGGGTGGAAGCTTTCTTT.

The chain couples TRBV13 to TRBJ2-5, with 12 positions matching TRBD2. Germline V CDR1 and CDR2: PRHDT, FYEKMQ (reference sequence). Losses at the gene ends were 5 bases for V and 5 bases for J; bases not matched to a gene: 9. This CDR3 has 16 amino acids. CDR3 in amino acids: CASSARLAGEGETQYF. The CDR3 DNA reads TGTGCCAGCAGCGCCCGACTAGCGGGGGAGGGGGAGACCCAGTACTTC.

DNA for the CDR3: TGTGCCAGCAGCCCGCTCGAGCTTAACACTGAAGCTTTCTTT. Protein: CASSPLELNTEAFF. The chain is built from TRBV7-6 and TRBJ1-1, with D unresolved. Looked up from germline, CDR1 is SGHVS and CDR2 is FNYEAQ. Trimming took off 5 bases at V and 2 bases at J, with 12 bases between the two ends. The CDR3 runs to 14 residues. Supplemented by reference TRBV7-6 and TRBJ1-1, the full variable domain reads GAGVSQSPRYKVTKRGQDVALRCDPISGHVSLYWYRQALGQGPEFLTYFNYEAQQDKSGLPNDRFSAERPEGSISTLTIQRTEQRDSAMYRCASSPLELNTEAFFGQGTRLTVV.

This clone was detected only once. The chain links TRBV5-5 to TRBJ1-5, with a weak D call TRBD1 (6 bases). This CDR3 is 15 amino acids long. The V end was cut by 4 bases, the J end by 0 bases, with 11 bases between. CDR1 is SGHKS and CDR2 is YYEKEE in the germline V gene (reference sequence). CDR3 sequence reads: CASSPDSNSNQPQHF. For the CDR3, the DNA is TGTGCCAGCAGCCCGGACAGCAATAGCAATCAGCCCCAGCATTTT.

This CDR3 reads CASSVTSYEQYF. The CDR3, as DNA: TGTGCCAGCAGCGTAACTAGCTACGAGCAGTACTTC. The chain employs TRBV7-9 and TRBJ2-7; possibly TRBD2 for D (5 bases). CDR1 is SEHNR and CDR2 is FQNEAQ in the germline V gene (reference sequence). CDR3 size: 12 residues. Trimming removed 5 bases from V and 3 bases from J, with 8 bases in between.

The chain is built from TRBV11-1 and TRBJ2-1, with D perhaps assigned TRBD1 or TRBD2 (5 bases each). This CDR3 is built from 15 residues. CDR1 is SGHAT and CDR2 is FQDESV in the germline V gene (reference sequence). V lost 5 bases and J 7 bases, leaving 18 bases between the germline ends. The CDR3 nucleotides read TGTGCCAGCAGCCCCTCGTGGTTAGGGGAGAATGAGCAGTTCTTC. It codes for CASSPSWLGENEQFF.